This T cell receptor (beta chain) appears in the sequencing data of a study of CXCR3-negative and CXCR3-positive naive CD8 T cells. Overall study: A total of some 130 million TRB reads was generated, with about 1.5 +/- 0.3 million per library.

Each TRB cDNA library was prepared by 5' RACE (with UMI labels). TCRdb reprocessed the 5' RACE reads and keeps a single row for each CDR3 protein, giving no DNA. The sample holds 70,000 to 95,000 distinct CDR3 sequences. Germline CDR1 is LGHNT and CDR2 is FRNRAP. The CDR3 spans 15 residues. The sequencing input was naive CXCR3- CD8+ T cells from blood. Specified subset: CD45RO-CCR7+CD27+CD95- naive CD8+ T cells lacking CXCR3 (TNR3-). The V gene is TRBV12-5, the J gene TRBJ2-1; TCRdb picks TRBD1, but there is no DNA to check that call. This clonotype was sampled from a human donor in good health. Some clones in this sample may be carry-over from other donors' samples. The CDR3: CASGPPDGLNNEQFF.